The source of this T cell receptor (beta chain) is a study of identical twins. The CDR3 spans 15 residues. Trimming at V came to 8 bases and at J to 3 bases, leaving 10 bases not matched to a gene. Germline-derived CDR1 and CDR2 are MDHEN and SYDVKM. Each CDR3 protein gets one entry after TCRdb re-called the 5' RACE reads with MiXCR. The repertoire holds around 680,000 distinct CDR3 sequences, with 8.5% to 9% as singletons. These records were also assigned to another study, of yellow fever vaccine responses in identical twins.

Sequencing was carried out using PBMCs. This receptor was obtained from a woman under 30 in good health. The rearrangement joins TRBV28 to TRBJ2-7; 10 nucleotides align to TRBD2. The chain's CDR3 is CASLESGRVDYEQYF. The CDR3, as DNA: TGTGCCAGCCTTGAAAGCGGGAGGGTCGACTACGAGCAGTACTTC.